The 10 T cell receptor beta chains below were found in one sample sequenced in a study of T cells in women clearing cervical HPV infection. Data came from immunoSEQ multiplex PCR; TCRdb stores just in-frame clones and leaves some out. The sample holds about 35,000 clones. Sequences were obtained from blood buffy coat. These receptors were collected from a woman between 18 and 70 years old with a cervical HPV16 infection that either progressed to CIN3+ or cleared (not recorded which).

Points on this clone: The CDR3 end falls 3 residues outside the read, so it is completed with the germline J gene. The genes are TRBV19 and TRBJ2-4; 10 bases fit TRBD1. Trimming took 3 bases from V and 8 from J; bases not matched to a gene: 7. The CDR3 is 15 residues long. In germline, CDR1 is LNHDA, CDR2 SQIVND (reference sequence). The part of the CDR3 DNA that was read is TGTGCCAGTAGTATCTCGCGGACAGGGGGGGACATT. It encodes CASSISRTGGDI. The full CDR3 reads CASSISRTGGDIQYF.

As regards this clone: Sequencing ends 3 residues short of the CDR3 end; the germline J gene provides the rest. The chain carries TRBV7-9 and TRBJ2-3; D is perhaps TRBD1 (6 bases). Germline values: CDR1 SEHNR, CDR2 FQNEAQ (reference sequence). The CDR3 has 13 residues. CDR3 loop: CASSLATGESQYF. CDR3 bases read: TGTGCCAGCAGCTTAGCGACAGGCGAATCG.

With respect to this clone: The read falls 3 residues short of the CDR3 end, and the missing part is taken from the germline J gene. V is TRBV19 and J is TRBJ1-2; maybe TRBD1 (6 bases). Germline loops: CDR1 LNHDA, CDR2 SQIVND (reference sequence). This CDR3 contains 14 residues. The germline V and J ends were trimmed by 4 bases and 1 base, with 10 bases remaining between them. The sequenced part of the CDR3 DNA is TGTGCCAGTAGTAGTAACAGGGATAACTATGGC. It encodes CASSSNRDNYG. From start to end, the CDR3 is CASSSNRDNYGYTF.

Of note for this clone: The read ends 3 residues early relative to the CDR3; the germline J gene fills the gap. V and J are TRBV18 and TRBJ2-6; possibly TRBD2 for D (6 bases). CDR3 length: 16 amino acids. Germline CDR1 is KGHSH and CDR2 is LQKENI. Trimming removed 2 bases from V and 2 bases from J, with 10 bases in between. The sequenced CDR3 bases are TGTGCCAGCTCACCAACAGGAGGGGCTGGGGCCAACGTC. Encoded protein: CASSPTGGAGANV. The CDR3 as a whole reads CASSPTGGAGANVLTF.

Comments on this clone: The CDR3 is cut off 3 residues early in the read; its end comes from the germline J gene. The rearrangement uses TRBV19 and TRBJ2-1; the match to TRBD2 covers 9 bases. V gave up 0 bases and J gave up 4 bases; unmatched junction bases: 7. Per the germline V gene, CDR1 is LNHDA and CDR2 is SQIVND (reference sequence). The CDR3 extends over 17 amino acids. The part of the CDR3 DNA that was read is TGTGCCAGTAGTATAGATCTTGGCGGGGGGGCGTACAATGAG. Translating it yields CASSIDLGGGAYNE. The full CDR3 sequence reads CASSIDLGGGAYNEQFF.

A word on this clone: The read is 3 residues too short to cover the CDR3 end, so that end is filled in from the germline J gene. The J gene is TRBJ2-3, the V gene TRBV2; TRBD1 matches 11 bases. The CDR3 has 15 amino acids. CDR1 SNHLY and CDR2 FYNNEI come from the germline V gene. Incomplete CDR3 DNA: TGTGCCAGCAGTTTTCGGACAGGGGGCAATCAGCCG. Protein product: CASSFRTGGNQP. Given in full, the CDR3 is CASSFRTGGNQPQYF. Combining the CDR3 with reference TRBV2 and TRBJ2-3 gives the whole variable domain EPEVTQTPSHQVTQMGQEVILRCVPISNHLYFYWYRQILGQKVEFLVSFYNNEISEKSEIFDDQFSVERPDGSNFTLKIRSTKLEDSAMYFCASSFRTGGNQPQYFGPGTRLTVL.

A note on this clone: The CDR3 end falls 3 residues outside the read, so it is completed with the germline J gene. V usage is TRBV2 and J usage is TRBJ2-3; no firm D call. The CDR3 runs to 14 residues. Per germline, CDR1 SNHLY and CDR2 FYNNEI. CDR3: CASQLQYSNQPQYF. CDR3 DNA (partial): TGTGCCAGCCAGTTGCAGTATAGCAATCAGCCG.

In regard to this clone: The observed sequence ends 3 residues before the CDR3 terminus, with the missing tail filled in from the germline J gene. The chain has TRBV19 and TRBJ1-6; 12 bases line up with TRBD1. This CDR3 has 16 amino acids. Germline-derived CDR1 and CDR2 are LNHDA and SQIVND (reference sequence). J gave up 6 bases and V 7 bases, and 7 bases lay outside the gene matches. This CDR3 reads CASTMGQGASNSPLHF. The DNA read from the CDR3 is TGTGCCAGTACTATGGGACAGGGGGCATCTAATTCACCC.

As to this clone: Coverage ceases 3 residues before the CDR3 finishes, and the germline J gene fills in the end. The rearrangement uses TRBV19 and TRBJ2-1, with D possibly TRBD1 on 5 matching bases. The CDR3 covers 16 residues. V was pared by 2 bases and J by 7 bases, with 18 bases between. Germline values: CDR1 LNHDA, CDR2 SQIVND (reference sequence). The chain's CDR3 is CASSIFGQGGRNEQFF. The DNA read from the CDR3 is TGTGCCAGTAGTATATTTGGGCAGGGTGGACGAAATGAG.

About this clone: The sequenced fragment ends 3 residues before the CDR3 boundary, so the rest is inferred from the germline J gene. V usage is TRBV5-5 and J usage is TRBJ1-3; no clear D gene. Trimming took 2 bases from V and 2 from J, leaving 5 bases between them. CDR3 length equals 13 residues. CDR1 SGHKS and CDR2 YYEKEE come from the germline V gene (reference sequence). CDR3 sequence reads: CASSLTAGNTIYF. The covered CDR3 bases are TGTGCCAGCAGCTTAACGGCTGGAAACACC.